The 8 T cell receptor beta chains listed next were all sequenced from one sample in a study of T cell changes during pregnancy in multiple sclerosis. Using immunoSEQ multiplex PCR, the repertoire was profiled, and TCRdb retains in-frame clones only, with some absent. This sample has 9,000 to 10,000 clones, with 65% to 85% found just once. The sequencing here drew on CD8+ T cells from peripheral blood mononuclear cells, taken in the third trimester of pregnancy. These receptors originate from a female donor in good health, enrolled as a control in a pregnancy study.

This clone was seen once. J is TRBJ1-4 and V is TRBV6-1; 8 bases agree with TRBD1. CDR3 size: 14 residues. Germline values: CDR1 MNHNS, CDR2 SASEGT. With V trimmed by 3 bases and J by 7 bases, 4 bases remained unmatched. CDR3: CASSDQGAVEKLFF. In DNA form, the CDR3 reads TGTGCCAGCAGTGATCAGGGGGCGGTTGAAAAACTGTTTTTT.

The rearrangement uses TRBV19 and TRBJ1-2, with D perhaps TRBD1 (5 bases). Looked up from germline, CDR1 is LNHDA and CDR2 is SQIVND (reference sequence). V was shortened by 6 bases and J by 2 bases, with 10 bases between the two germline ends. The CDR3 contains 13 residues. CDR3 loop: CASSPQENYGYTF. The CDR3 DNA sequence: TGTGCCAGTAGCCCACAGGAGAACTATGGCTACACCTTC.

CDR3 nucleotide sequence: TGTGCCAGCAGTTACTCGGCTAGCGGCTCCTACGAGCAGTACTTC. Translated, it gives CASSYSASGSYEQYF. V is TRBV6-5 and J is TRBJ2-7; 7 bases fit TRBD2. Looked up from germline, CDR1 is MNHEY and CDR2 is SVGAGI. The CDR3 has 15 amino acids. J was trimmed by 0 bases and V by 0 bases; bases with no gene match: 2.

The chain joins TRBV6-4 to TRBJ2-1, with 8 bases lining up with TRBD2. CDR3 length: 14 amino acids. Germline trimming cut 5 bases from V and 6 bases from J; bases unmatched to any gene: 6. Germline V gene sequence: CDR1 MRHNA, CDR2 SNTAGT. CDR3 sequence reads: CASSPGTSGNEQFF. CDR3 sequence (DNA): TGTGCCAGCAGTCCCGGGACTAGTGGCAATGAGCAGTTCTTC.

The V gene is TRBV4-3, the J gene TRBJ2-2; TRBD1 matches at 10 bases. J was trimmed by 5 bases and V by 3 bases; bases with no gene match: 3. Germline V CDR1 and CDR2: LGHNA, YSLEER. The CDR3 length is 15 residues. In DNA, the CDR3 is TGCGCCAGCAGCCACCGGGACAGGGGTACCGGGGAGCTGTTTTTT. Its protein product is CASSHRDRGTGELFF.

The V and J genes are TRBV4-1 and TRBJ1-2; no definite D call. The CDR3 has 13 amino acids. Trimming left V 1 base short and J 8 bases short, with 11 bases between. The germline CDR1 and CDR2 sequences are MGHRA and YSYEKL. This chain's CDR3 is CASSQVTMGGYTF. The CDR3 nucleotides are TGCGCCAGCAGCCAAGTGACTATGGGCGGCTACACCTTC.

This clone was found a few times. The chain joins TRBV7-8 to TRBJ2-2, with D possibly matching TRBD1 (6 bases). Germline assignment: CDR1 SGHVS and CDR2 FQNEAQ. Trimming took 6 bases from V and 5 from J, leaving 10 bases between them. The CDR3 is made up of 13 amino acids. CDR3 residues: CASRHRGTGELFF. CDR3 sequence (DNA): TGTGCCAGCAGACATAGGGGGACCGGGGAGCTGTTTTTT.

This clone is medium-sized within its sample. The chain uses TRBV6-1 and TRBJ1-5; TRBD1 agrees at 10 bases. This CDR3 contains 15 residues. Germline assignment: CDR1 MNHNS and CDR2 SASEGT. J gave up 4 bases and V 6 bases, and 6 bases lay outside the gene matches. CDR3 in DNA: TGTGCCAGCAGGACGGGACAGGGGTTGAATCAGCCCCAGCATTTT. Protein: CASRTGQGLNQPQHF.